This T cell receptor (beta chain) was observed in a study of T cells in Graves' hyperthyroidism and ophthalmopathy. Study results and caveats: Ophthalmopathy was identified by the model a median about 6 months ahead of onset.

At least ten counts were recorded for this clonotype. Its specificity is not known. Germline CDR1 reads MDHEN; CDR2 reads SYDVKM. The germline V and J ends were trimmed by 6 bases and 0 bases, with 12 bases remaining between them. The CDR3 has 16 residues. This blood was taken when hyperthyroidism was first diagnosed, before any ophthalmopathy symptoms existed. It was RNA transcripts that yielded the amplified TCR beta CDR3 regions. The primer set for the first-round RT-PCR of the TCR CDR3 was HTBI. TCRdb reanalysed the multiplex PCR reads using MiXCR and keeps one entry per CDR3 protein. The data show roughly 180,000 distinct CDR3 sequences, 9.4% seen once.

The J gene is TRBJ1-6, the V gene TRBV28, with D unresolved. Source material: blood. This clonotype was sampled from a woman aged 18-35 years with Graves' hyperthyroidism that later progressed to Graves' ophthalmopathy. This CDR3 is CASRNIGSSYNSPLHF. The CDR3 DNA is TGTGCCAGCAGAAATATCGGGAGCTCCTATAATTCACCCCTCCACTTT.